One T cell receptor (beta chain) is described in this entry. Its target is not known. PCR primers comprised 60 Vbeta and 13 Jbeta primers. Sequencing used immunoSEQ multiplex PCR; TCRdb keeps in-frame clones, though not all of them. The sample has about 180,000 clones, 70% to 80% seen once. V lost 2 bases, J lost 3 bases, and 17 bases lay in between. Germline assignment: CDR1 SGHTA and CDR2 FQGNSA. This CDR3 spans 17 amino acids. This entry comes from a study of cytomegalovirus exposure and HLA in healthy donors. Study conclusions and caveats: The study had only CMV serostatus as immune exposure information. In an earlier analysis, in 587 donors, most V segments appeared productive either ~90% or ~30% of the time.

The sample was PBMCs. The sequence was collected from a male donor in good health and CMV-seronegative. The chain uses TRBV7-2 and TRBJ1-3; TRBD1 might be the D (5 bases). The CDR3 region has the DNA TGTGCCAGCAGCTTAAGGACGCAGGGACTCCATGGAAACACCATATATTTT. It translates to CASSLRTQGLHGNTIYF.